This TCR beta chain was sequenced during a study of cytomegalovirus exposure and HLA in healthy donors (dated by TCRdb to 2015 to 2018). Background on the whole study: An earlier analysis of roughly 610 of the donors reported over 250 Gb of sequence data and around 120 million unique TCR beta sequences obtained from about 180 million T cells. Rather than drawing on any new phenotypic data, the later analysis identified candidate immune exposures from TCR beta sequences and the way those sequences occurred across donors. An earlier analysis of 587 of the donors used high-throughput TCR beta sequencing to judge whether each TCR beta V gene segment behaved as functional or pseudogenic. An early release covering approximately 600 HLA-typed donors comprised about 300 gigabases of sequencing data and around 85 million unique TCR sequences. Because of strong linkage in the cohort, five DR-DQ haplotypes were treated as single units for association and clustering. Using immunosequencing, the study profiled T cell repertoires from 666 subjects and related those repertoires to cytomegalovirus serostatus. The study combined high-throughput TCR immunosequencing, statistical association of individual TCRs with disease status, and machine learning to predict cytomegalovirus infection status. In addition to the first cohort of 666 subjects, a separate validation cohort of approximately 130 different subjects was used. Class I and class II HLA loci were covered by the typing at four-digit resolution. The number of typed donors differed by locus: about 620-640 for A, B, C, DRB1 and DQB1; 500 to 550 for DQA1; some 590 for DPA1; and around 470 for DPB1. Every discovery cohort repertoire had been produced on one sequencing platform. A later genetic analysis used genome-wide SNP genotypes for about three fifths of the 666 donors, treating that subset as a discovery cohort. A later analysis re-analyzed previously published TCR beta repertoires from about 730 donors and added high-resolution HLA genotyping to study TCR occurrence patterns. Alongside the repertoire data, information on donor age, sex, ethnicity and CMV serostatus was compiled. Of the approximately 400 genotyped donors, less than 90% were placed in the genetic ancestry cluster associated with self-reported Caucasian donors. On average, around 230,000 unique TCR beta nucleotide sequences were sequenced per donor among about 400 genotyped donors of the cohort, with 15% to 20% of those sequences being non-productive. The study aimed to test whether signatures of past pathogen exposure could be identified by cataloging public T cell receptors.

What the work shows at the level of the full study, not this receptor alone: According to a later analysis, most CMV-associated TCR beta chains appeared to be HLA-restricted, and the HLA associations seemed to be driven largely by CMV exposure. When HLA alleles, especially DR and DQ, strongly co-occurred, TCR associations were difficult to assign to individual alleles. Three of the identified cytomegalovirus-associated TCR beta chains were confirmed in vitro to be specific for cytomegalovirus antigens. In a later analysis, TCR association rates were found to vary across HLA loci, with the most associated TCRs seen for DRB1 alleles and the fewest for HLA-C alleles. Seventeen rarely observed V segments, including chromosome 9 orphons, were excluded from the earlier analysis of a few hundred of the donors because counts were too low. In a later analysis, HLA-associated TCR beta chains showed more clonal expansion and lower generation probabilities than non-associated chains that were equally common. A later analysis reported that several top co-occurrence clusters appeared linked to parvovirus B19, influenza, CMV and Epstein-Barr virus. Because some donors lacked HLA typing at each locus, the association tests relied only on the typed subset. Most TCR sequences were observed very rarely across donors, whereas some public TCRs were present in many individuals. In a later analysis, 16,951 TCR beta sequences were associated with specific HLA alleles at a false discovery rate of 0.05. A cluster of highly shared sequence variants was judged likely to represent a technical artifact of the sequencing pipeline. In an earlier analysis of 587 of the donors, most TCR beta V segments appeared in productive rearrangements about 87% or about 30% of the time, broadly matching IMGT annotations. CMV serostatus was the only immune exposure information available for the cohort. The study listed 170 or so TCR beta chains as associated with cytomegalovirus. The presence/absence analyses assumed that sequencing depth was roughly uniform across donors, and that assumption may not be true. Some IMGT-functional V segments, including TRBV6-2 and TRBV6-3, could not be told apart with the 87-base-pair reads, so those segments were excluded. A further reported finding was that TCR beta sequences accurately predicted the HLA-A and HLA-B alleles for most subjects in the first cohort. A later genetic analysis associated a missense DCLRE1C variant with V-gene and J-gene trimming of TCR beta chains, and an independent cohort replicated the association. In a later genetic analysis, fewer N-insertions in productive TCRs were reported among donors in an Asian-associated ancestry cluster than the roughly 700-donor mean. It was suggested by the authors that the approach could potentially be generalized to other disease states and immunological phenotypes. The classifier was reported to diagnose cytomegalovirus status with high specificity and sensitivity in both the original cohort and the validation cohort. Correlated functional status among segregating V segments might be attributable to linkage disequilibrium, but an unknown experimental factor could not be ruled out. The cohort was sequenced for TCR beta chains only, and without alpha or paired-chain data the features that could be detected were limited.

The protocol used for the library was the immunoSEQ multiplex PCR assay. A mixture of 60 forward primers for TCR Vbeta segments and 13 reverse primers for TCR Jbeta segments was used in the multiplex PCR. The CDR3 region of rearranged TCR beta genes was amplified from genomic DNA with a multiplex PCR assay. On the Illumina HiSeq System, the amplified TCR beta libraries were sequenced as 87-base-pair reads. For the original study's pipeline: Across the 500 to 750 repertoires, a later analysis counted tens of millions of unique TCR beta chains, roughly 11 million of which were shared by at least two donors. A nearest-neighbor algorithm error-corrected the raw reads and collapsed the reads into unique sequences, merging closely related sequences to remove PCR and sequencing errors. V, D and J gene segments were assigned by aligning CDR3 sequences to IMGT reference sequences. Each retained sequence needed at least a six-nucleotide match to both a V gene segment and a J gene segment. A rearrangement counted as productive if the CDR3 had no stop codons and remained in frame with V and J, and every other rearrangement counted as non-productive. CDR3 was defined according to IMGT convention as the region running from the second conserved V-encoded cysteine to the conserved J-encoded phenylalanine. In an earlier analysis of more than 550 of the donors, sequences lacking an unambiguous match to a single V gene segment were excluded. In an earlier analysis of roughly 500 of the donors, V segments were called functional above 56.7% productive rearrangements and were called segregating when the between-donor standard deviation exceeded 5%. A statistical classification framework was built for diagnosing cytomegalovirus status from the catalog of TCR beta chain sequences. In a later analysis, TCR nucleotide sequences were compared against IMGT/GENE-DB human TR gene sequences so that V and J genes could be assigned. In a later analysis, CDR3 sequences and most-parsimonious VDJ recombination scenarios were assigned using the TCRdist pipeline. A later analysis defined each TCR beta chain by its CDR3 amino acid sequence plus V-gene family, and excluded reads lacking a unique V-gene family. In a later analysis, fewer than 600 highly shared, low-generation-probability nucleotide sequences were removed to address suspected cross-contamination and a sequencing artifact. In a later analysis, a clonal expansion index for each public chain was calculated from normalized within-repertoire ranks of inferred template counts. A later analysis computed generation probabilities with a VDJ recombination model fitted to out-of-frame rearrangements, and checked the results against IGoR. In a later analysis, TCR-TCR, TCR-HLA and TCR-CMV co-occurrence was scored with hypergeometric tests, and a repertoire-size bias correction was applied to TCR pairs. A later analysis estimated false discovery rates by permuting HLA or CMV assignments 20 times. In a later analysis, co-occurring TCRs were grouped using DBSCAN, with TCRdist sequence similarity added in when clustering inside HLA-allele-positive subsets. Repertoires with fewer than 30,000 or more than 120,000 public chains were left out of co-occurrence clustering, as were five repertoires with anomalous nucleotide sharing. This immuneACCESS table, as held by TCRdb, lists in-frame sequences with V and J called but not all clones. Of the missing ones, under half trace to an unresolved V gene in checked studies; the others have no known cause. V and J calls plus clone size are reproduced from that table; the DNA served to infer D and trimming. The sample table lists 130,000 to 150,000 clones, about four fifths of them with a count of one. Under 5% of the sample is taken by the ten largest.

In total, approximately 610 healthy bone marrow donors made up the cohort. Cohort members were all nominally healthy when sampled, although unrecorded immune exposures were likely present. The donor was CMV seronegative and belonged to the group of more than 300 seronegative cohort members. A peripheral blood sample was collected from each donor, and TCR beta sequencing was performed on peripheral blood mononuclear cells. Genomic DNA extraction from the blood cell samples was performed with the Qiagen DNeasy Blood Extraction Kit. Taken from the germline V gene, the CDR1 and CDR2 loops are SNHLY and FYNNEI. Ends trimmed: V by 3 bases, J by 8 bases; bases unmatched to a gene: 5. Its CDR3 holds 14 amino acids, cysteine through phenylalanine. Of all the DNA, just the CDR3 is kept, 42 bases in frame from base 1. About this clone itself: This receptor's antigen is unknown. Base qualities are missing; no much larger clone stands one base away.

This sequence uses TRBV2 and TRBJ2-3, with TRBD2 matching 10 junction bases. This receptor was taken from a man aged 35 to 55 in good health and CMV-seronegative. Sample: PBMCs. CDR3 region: CASSEVAGGLTQYF. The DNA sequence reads TGTGCCAGCAGTGAGGTAGCGGGGGGCCTTACGCAGTATTTT.